The entry that follows covers one TCR beta chain sequence. This entry is derived from a study of blood T cell repertoires in COVID-19. Study-level background: Sources were T cells, B-cell-depleted T cells, or PBMCs; the material itself was cDNA or gDNA.

Germline CDR1 is SGHTS and CDR2 is YDEGEE. With 3 bases clipped from V and 4 bases from J, the junction kept 1 base outside the gene matches. The length of the CDR3 is 13 residues. Authors' data handling: Cell counts per sample came from amplifying reference gene primers. The data were produced by immunoSEQ multiplex PCR, yet TCRdb's version contains in-frame clones alone and is incomplete. V and J calls and clone size are copied from that table; D and trimming were computed from the DNA. The sample shows a few hundred thousand clones, 65% to 90% of them seen only once. Seattle's enrolled individuals joined amid active infection and were then monitored longitudinally.

The chain recombines TRBV5-8 with TRBJ2-3, with 8 bases matching TRBD2. The TCR originated in a woman between 55 and 75 years old with COVID-19, enrolled during active disease. Sequenced sample: peripheral blood. The CDR3, as DNA: TGTGCCAGCAGCTCGGGGGGGCCAGATACGCAGTATTTT. Translation gives CASSSGGPDTQYF.